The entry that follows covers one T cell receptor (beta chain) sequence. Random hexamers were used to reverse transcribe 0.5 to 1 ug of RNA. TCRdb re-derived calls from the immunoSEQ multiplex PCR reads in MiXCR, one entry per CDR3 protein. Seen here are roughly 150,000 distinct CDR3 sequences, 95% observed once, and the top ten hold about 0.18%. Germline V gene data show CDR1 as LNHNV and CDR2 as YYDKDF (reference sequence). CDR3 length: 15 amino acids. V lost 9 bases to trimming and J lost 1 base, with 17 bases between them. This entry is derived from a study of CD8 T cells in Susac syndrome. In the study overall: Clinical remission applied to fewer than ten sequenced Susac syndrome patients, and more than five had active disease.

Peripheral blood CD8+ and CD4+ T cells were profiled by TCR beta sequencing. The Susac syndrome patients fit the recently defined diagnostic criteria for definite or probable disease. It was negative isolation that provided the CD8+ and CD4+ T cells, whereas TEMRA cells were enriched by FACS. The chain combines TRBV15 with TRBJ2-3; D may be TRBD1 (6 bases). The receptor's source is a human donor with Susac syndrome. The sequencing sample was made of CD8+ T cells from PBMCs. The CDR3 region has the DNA TGTGCCACGGGGCCGGCAGGGGCGGGCACAGATACGCAGTATTTT. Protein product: CATGPAGAGTDTQYF.